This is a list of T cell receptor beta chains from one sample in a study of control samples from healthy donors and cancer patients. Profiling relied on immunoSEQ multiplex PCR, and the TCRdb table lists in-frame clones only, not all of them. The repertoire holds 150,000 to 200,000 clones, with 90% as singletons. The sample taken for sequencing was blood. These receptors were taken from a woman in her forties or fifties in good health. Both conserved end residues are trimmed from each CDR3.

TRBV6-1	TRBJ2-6	ASSGRGQSGANVLT
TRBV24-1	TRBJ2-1	ATSDLSSGSSYNEQF
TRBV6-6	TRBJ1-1	ASSHTGGEHTEAF
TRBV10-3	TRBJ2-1	AISDQVSGF
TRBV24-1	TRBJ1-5	ATSDGTHNQPQH
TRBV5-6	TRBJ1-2	ASRGLLGSSMADT
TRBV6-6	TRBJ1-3	ASSYLSSGNTIY
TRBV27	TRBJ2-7	ASSPRNDYEQY
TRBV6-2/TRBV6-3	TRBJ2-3	ASSTNRNGGTDTQY
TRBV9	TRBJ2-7	ASSVEAGPSEQY